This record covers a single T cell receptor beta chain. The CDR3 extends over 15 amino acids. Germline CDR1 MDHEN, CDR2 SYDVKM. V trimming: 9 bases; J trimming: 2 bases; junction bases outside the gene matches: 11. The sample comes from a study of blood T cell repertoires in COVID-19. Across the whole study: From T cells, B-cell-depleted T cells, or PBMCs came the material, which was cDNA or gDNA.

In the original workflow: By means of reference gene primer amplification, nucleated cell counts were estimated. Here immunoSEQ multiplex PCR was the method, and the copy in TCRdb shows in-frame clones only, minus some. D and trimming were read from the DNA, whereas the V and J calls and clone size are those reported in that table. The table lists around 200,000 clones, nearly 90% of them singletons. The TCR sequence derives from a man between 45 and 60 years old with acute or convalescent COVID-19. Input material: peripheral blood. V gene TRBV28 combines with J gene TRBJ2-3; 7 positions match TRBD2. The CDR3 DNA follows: TGTGCCAGTACTAATCCGGGACTATACACAGATACGCAGTATTTT. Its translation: CASTNPGLYTDTQYF.